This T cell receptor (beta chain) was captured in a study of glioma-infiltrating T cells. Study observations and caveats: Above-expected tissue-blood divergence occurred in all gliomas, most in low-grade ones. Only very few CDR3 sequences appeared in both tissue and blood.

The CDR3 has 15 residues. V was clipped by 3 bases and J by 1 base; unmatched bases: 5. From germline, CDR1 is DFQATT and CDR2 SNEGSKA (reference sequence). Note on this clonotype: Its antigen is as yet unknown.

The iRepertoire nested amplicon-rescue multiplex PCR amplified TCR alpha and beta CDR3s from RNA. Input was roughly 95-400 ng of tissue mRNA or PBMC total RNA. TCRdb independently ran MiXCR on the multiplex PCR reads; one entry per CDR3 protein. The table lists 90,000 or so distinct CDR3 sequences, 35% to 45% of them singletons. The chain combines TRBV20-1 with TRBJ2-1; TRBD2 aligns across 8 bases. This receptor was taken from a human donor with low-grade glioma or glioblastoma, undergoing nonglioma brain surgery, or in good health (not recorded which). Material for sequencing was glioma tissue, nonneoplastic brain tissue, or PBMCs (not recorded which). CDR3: CSASCGLASYNEQFF. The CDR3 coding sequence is TGCAGTGCTAGCTGCGGACTAGCATCCTACAATGAGCAGTTCTTC.